The 20 T cell receptor beta chains presented below share a single source sample, sequenced in a study of PD-L1 blockade in urothelial cancer (dated by TCRdb to about 2017). Taken with the paper, the label for time point translates to: peripheral blood 6 weeks after treatment start. Receptors were amplified or captured by the immunoSEQ multiplex PCR assay. TCRdb obtained this table from immuneACCESS and retained in-frame rearrangements with V and J assigned. These tables miss some clones; where compared with another copy, unresolved V genes account for less than half of the shortfall, and the remainder is unexplained. Counted in this sample were around 40,000 clones; more than 75% of them appeared once. The ten largest clones take up 2.5% to 3% of the sample. The material sequenced was PBMCs, taken around atezolizumab (anti-PD-L1) treatment. Receptor source: a man between 70 and 80 years old with urothelial cancer.

The J gene is TRBJ2-1, the V gene TRBV6-5, with 7 bases aligning to TRBD2. V lost 0 bases to trimming and J lost 6 bases; unmatched junction nucleotides: 5. Germline V gene data show CDR1 as MNHEY and CDR2 as SVGAGI. The CDR3 is made up of 15 amino acids. The CDR3 sequence is CASSYSGGSGNEQFF. Written as DNA, the CDR3 is TGTGCCAGCAGTTACTCGGGCGGGAGTGGCAATGAGCAGTTCTTC.

The V call is TRBV9, the J call TRBJ1-2; the D gene is possibly TRBD1 (6 bases). The CDR3 is 13 amino acids. Per germline, CDR1 SGDLS and CDR2 YYNGEE. V was pared by 4 bases and J by 7 bases, with 14 bases between. The CDR3 nucleotides read TGTGCCAGCAGCTTGCCAGGGGAAGGTGGCTACACCTTC. It yields the protein CASSLPGEGGYTF. Full variable domain (rest looked up from reference TRBV9 and TRBJ1-2): DSGVTQTPKHLITATGQRVTLRCSPRSGDLSVYWYQQSLDQGLQFLIQYYNGEERAKGNILERFSAQQFPDLHSELNLSSLELGDSALYFCASSLPGEGGYTFGSGTRLTVV.

The gene calls are TRBV27 and TRBJ1-1, with unresolved D. Germline V gives CDR1 MNHEY, CDR2 SMNVEV (reference sequence). This CDR3 is built from 15 residues. The V end lost 5 bases, the J end lost 0 bases, and 13 bases lay between the germline ends. DNA of the CDR3: TGTGCCAGCAGTGAGCGGCGTGGCATGAACACTGAAGCTTTCTTT. Translated: CASSERRGMNTEAFF.

The chain couples TRBV25-1 to TRBJ2-1; no firm D call. The V and J ends lost 2 bases and 8 bases respectively, with 19 bases between them. This CDR3 is 16 amino acids long. Germline values: CDR1 MGHDK, CDR2 SYGVNS. The CDR3, as DNA: TGTGCCAGCAGTGAAAGTGTCCAGGCTGCTGAACATGAGCAGTTCTTC. Residues: CASSESVQAAEHEQFF.

This clone was found once. The chain carries TRBV5-1 and TRBJ2-5, with 10 bases fitting TRBD2. The CDR3 sequence is 19 residues long. CDR1 is SGHRS, CDR2 YFSETQ, per germline. V was pared by 2 bases and J by 1 base, with 14 bases of the junction left unmatched. CDR3 protein: CASSFRLAGATLLQETQYF. The CDR3 DNA follows: TGCGCCAGCAGCTTTAGGCTAGCGGGAGCGACCCTCCTCCAAGAGACCCAGTACTTC.

CDR3 sequence (DNA): TGTGCCAGCAGCTTTGGCAGGATTAATGAAAAACTGTTTTTT. Translating gives CASSFGRINEKLFF. The chain recombines TRBV11-2 with TRBJ1-4; no clear D. The CDR3 loop spans 14 amino acids. V shed 3 bases and J shed 4 bases, with 9 bases lying between them. CDR1 is SGHAT, CDR2 FQNNGV, per germline.

The rearrangement joins TRBV5-6 to TRBJ2-1; 9 bases are a match to TRBD1. The germline V gene encodes CDR1 SGHDT and CDR2 YYEEEE. With V trimmed by 5 bases and J by 3 bases, 9 bases remained unmatched. This CDR3 contains 16 residues. CDR3 loop: CASRGHPGQGYNEQFF. CDR3 sequence (DNA): TGTGCCAGCAGAGGGCATCCGGGACAGGGCTACAATGAGCAGTTCTTC.

V and J are TRBV6-6 and TRBJ2-2, with 8 bases matching TRBD2. V lost 1 base, J lost 1 base, and 2 bases stayed unmatched. Germline CDR1 MNHNY, CDR2 SVGAGI (reference sequence). CDR3 size: 16 residues. CDR3 residues: CASSYFLAGNTGELFF. CDR3 DNA sequence: TGTGCCAGCAGTTACTTTCTAGCGGGGAACACCGGGGAGCTGTTTTTT.

The chain uses TRBV7-9 and TRBJ1-2; 8 nucleotides align to TRBD1. With 5 bases clipped from V and 1 base from J, the junction kept 9 bases outside the gene matches. The CDR3 spans 16 residues. Germline assignment: CDR1 SEHNR and CDR2 FQNEAQ (reference sequence). The CDR3 DNA is TGTGCCAGCAGCCCCGGAGGACAGGGCCTTAACTATGGCTACACCTTC. This encodes CASSPGGQGLNYGYTF.

The chain combines TRBV6-5 with TRBJ2-1; 11 bases line up with TRBD2. The CDR3 has 15 residues. The ends lost 6 bases at V and 6 bases at J; junction bases unmatched: 7. Germline V gene lookup returns CDR1 MNHEY and CDR2 SVGAGI. The CDR3 DNA follows: TGTGCCAGCAGGTCACTAGCGGGAGTACCCAATGAGCAGTTCTTC. The encoded protein is CASRSLAGVPNEQFF.

V gene TRBV6-6 combines with J gene TRBJ2-3; D may be TRBD2 (6 bases). V was clipped by 6 bases and J by 6 bases, with 19 bases between them. CDR1 is MNHNY and CDR2 is SVGAGI in the germline V gene (reference sequence). CDR3 length equals 15 residues. This chain's CDR3 is CASSPRREARDTQYF. The CDR3 DNA sequence: TGTGCCAGCAGCCCTCGGCGGGAAGCTAGGGATACGCAGTATTTT.

V usage is TRBV30 and J usage is TRBJ2-1; 10 bases align to TRBD2. Looked up from germline, CDR1 is GTSNPN and CDR2 is SVGIG (reference sequence). This CDR3 has 15 amino acids. The V segment lost 3 bases and the J segment 6 bases; nucleotides outside the gene matches: 8. DNA for the CDR3: TGTGCCTGGAGGGCTAGCGGGGGCCAGGGCAATGAGCAGTTCTTC. Residues: CAWRASGGQGNEQFF.

The chain couples TRBV28 to TRBJ1-2; D might be TRBD1 (5 bases). Per germline, CDR1 MDHEN and CDR2 SYDVKM. CDR3 length: 14 residues. V lost 6 bases and J lost 4, with 15 bases in between. The CDR3 sequence is CASSGGTSTYGYTF. The CDR3 DNA reads as TGTGCCAGCAGCGGCGGGACCTCCACCTATGGCTACACCTTC.

The CDR3 sequence: CASSYNQPQHF. The DNA of the CDR3 is TGTGCCAGCAGCTACAATCAGCCCCAGCATTTT. The chain combines TRBV6-1 with TRBJ1-5; D is undetermined. Germline V CDR1 and CDR2: MNHNS, SASEGT. Trimming stripped 6 bases from V and 3 bases from J, with 3 bases between. The CDR3 covers 11 residues.

The rearrangement uses TRBV5-1 and TRBJ2-3; TRBD2 aligns across 14 bases. Germline V gene data show CDR1 as SGHRS and CDR2 as YFSETQ. This CDR3 comprises 16 residues. V gave up 2 bases and J gave up 5 bases; unmatched junction bases: 4. DNA of the CDR3: TGCGCCAGCAGCTTATCCGGGACTAGCGGGGGAGATACGCAGTATTTT. The encoded protein is CASSLSGTSGGDTQYF.

The table lists this clone with a count of one. This chain joins TRBV27 and TRBJ2-1; TRBD2 aligns across 10 bases. Trimming took 5 bases from V and 4 from J; bases not matched to a gene: 2. The germline CDR1 and CDR2 sequences are MNHEY and SMNVEV (reference sequence). CDR3 length: 14 amino acids. The CDR3 region is CASSLAGEYNEQFF. In DNA form, the CDR3 reads TGTGCCAGCAGTCTAGCGGGAGAGTACAATGAGCAGTTCTTC.

This clone was observed a single time. The J gene is TRBJ2-7, the V gene TRBV7-2; 7 nucleotides line up with TRBD2. The CDR3 covers 16 residues. With V trimmed by 8 bases and J by 0 bases, 13 bases remained unmatched. Germline V gene sequence: CDR1 SGHTA, CDR2 FQGNSA. CDR3 in amino acids: CASRLRPGLNSYEQYF. CDR3 bases: TGTGCCAGCCGACTCAGACCGGGACTAAACTCCTACGAGCAGTACTTC. Combining the CDR3 with reference TRBV7-2 and TRBJ2-7 gives the whole variable domain GAGVSQSPSNKVTEKGKDVELRCDPISGHTALYWYRQSLGQGLEFLIYFQGNSAPDKSGLPSDRFSAERTGGSVSTLTIQRTQQEDSAVYLCASRLRPGLNSYEQYFGPGTRLTVT.

The CDR3 region has the DNA TGTGCCAGCAGTCCCGGGACTACTCAAGAGACCCAGTACTTC. This translates into CASSPGTTQETQYF. The chain links TRBV5-4 to TRBJ2-5, with 7 bases aligning to TRBD2. Per the germline V gene, CDR1 is SGHNT and CDR2 is YYREEE (reference sequence). J was trimmed by 2 bases and V by 5 bases; bases with no gene match: 6. This CDR3 has 14 residues.

This sequence joins TRBV10-3 and TRBJ1-2; D gene ambiguous. Germline V CDR1 and CDR2: ENHRY, SYGVKD. This CDR3 has 12 amino acids. Deletions cut 11 bases from V and 3 bases from J, with 13 bases between. This CDR3 is CASAAPYYGYTF. The CDR3 coding sequence is TGTGCCTCCGCGGCACCTTACTATGGCTACACCTTC.

The chain recombines TRBV11-2 with TRBJ2-5; 8 nucleotides match TRBD1. Germline V gene lookup returns CDR1 SGHAT and CDR2 FQNNGV. V lost 6 bases, J lost 1 base, and 4 bases stayed unmatched. This CDR3 has 14 residues. CDR3 sequence: CASRATGGQETQYF. CDR3 in DNA: TGTGCCAGCAGGGCAACAGGGGGCCAAGAGACCCAGTACTTC.